This passage covers 4 T cell receptor beta chains from one sample sequenced in a study of T cells in localized non-small cell lung cancer. TCRdb's table, derived via immunoSEQ multiplex PCR, lists solely in-frame clones and lacks some. The data show tens of thousands of clones, approximately 80% seen once. The material was PBMCs, obtained before any cancer treatment. These receptor sequences come from a man aged 40 to 75 with stage II lung adenocarcinoma.

This clone was seen a single time. The gene calls are TRBV6-1 and TRBJ1-1; D is perhaps TRBD1 (5 bases). The CDR3 spans 12 residues. Germline V CDR1 and CDR2: MNHNS, SASEGT. The V end lost 2 bases, the J end lost 10 bases, and 11 bases lay between the germline ends. The CDR3 nucleotides read TGTGCCAGCAGTGAAAGGGGATTTGTAGCTTTCTTT. It translates to CASSERGFVAFF.

This clone was found a few times. The chain recombines TRBV5-6 with TRBJ2-1, with D unresolved. Germline values: CDR1 SGHDT, CDR2 YYEEEE. CDR3 length: 13 residues. The V end lost 5 bases, the J end lost 9 bases, and 15 bases lay between the germline ends. CDR3 amino acids: CASRQTSLGEQFF. CDR3 DNA sequence: TGTGCCAGCAGACAAACCTCTCTCGGTGAGCAGTTCTTC. The full variable domain, with the rest looked up from reference TRBV5-6 and TRBJ2-1, is DAGVTQSPTHLIKTRGQQVTLRCSPKSGHDTVSWYQQALGQGPQFIFQYYEEEERQRGNFPDRFSGHQFPNYSSELNVNALLLGDSALYLCASRQTSLGEQFFGPGTRLTVL.

The sample holds a few counts of this clone. The rearrangement joins TRBV2 to TRBJ1-1, with D unresolved. The CDR3 spans 13 residues. Trimming took off 10 bases at V and 0 bases at J, with 12 bases between the two ends. CDR1 SNHLY and CDR2 FYNNEI come from the germline V gene. CDR3 protein: CATVEELNTEAFF. The CDR3 DNA is TGTGCCACCGTGGAGGAATTGAACACTGAAGCTTTCTTT.

The rearrangement joins TRBV5-1 to TRBJ2-3; 9 bases fit TRBD1. In germline, CDR1 is SGHRS, CDR2 YFSETQ. The CDR3 is 16 residues long. V dropped 4 bases and J dropped 2; count of bases not matched to a gene: 8. This CDR3 reads CASSTGQGKTTDTQYF. The CDR3 coding sequence is TGCGCCAGCAGCACGGGACAGGGCAAAACCACAGATACGCAGTATTTT. The full variable domain, its missing parts supplied by reference TRBV5-1 and TRBJ2-3, is KAGVTQTPRYLIKTRGQQVTLSCSPISGHRSVSWYQQTPGQGLQFLFEYFSETQRNKGNFPGRFSGRQFSNSRSEMNVSTLELGDSALYLCASSTGQGKTTDTQYFGPGTRLTVL.